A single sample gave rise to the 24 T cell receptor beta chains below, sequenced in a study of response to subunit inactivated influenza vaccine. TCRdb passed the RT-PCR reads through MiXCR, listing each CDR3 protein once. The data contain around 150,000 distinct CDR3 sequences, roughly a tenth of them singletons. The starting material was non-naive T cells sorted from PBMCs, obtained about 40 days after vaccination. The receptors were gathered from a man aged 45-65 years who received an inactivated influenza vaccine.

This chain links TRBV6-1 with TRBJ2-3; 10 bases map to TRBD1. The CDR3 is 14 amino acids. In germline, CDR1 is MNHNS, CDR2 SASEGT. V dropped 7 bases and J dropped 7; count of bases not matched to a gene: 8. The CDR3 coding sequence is TGTGCCAGCACCACCCGGGACAGGGGTAATACGCAGTATTTT. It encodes CASTTRDRGNTQYF.

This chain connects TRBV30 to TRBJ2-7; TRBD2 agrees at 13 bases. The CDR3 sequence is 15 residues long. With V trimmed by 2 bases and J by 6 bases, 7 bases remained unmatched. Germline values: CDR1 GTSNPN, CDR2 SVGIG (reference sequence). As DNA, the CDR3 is TGTGCCTGGAGTCTAGGACTAGCGGGAGCTTCCGAGCAGTACTTC. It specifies CAWSLGLAGASEQYF.

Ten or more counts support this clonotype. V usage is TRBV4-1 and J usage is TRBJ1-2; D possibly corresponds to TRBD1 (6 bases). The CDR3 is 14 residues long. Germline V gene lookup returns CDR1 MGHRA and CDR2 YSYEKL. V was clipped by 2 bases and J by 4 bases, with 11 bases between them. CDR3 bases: TGCGCCAGCAGCCAACTAGGACAGCTCTATGGCTACACCTTC. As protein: CASSQLGQLYGYTF.

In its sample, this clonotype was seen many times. The CDR3 DNA sequence: TGTGCCAGCAGTTTGTCGCCCGGGAGTGGAGAGACCCAGTACTTC. Protein sequence: CASSLSPGSGETQYF. The V gene is TRBV12-3 or TRBV12-4, the J gene TRBJ2-5; weak D call: TRBD2 (6 bases). V gave up 3 bases and J gave up 4 bases, with 15 bases separating them. This CDR3 is 15 amino acids long.

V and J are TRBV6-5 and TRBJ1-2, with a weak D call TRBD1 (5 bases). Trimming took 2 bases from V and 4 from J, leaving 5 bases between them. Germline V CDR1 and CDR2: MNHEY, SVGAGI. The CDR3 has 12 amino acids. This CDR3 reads CASSYTGYGYTF. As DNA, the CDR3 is TGTGCCAGCAGTTACACAGGCTATGGCTACACCTTC.

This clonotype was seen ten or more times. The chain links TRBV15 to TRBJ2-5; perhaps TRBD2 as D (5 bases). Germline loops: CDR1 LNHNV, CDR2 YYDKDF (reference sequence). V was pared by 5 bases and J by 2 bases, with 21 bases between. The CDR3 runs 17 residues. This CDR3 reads CATSRDRGLASQETQYF. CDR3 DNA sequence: TGTGCCACCAGCCGTGACCGAGGGTTGGCGAGTCAAGAGACCCAGTACTTC.

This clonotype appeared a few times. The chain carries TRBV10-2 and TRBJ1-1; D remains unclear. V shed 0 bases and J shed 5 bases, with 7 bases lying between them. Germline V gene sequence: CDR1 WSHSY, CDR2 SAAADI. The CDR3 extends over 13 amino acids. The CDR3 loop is CASSESSRTEAFF. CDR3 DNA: TGCGCCAGCAGTGAGTCGAGTCGAACTGAAGCTTTCTTT.

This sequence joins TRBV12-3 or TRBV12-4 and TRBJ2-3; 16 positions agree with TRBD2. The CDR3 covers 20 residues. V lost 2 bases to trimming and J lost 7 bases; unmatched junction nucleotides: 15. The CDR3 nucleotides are TGTGCCAGCAGTTTAATCTTTGGGACTAGCGGGAGGGCCTTCTTTAATACGCAGTATTTT. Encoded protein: CASSLIFGTSGRAFFNTQYF.

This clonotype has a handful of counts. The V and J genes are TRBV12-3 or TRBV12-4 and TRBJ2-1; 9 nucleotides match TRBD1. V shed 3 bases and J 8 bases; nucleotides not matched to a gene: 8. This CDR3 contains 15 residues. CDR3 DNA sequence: TGTGCCAGCAGTTTCGAGGACAGGGGAGGGCATGAGCAGTTCTTC. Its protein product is CASSFEDRGGHEQFF.

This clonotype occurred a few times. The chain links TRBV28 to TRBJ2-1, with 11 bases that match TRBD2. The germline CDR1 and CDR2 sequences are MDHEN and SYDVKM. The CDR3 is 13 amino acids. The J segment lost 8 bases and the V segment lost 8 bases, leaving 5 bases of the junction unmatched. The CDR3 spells CASVAGGPYEQFF. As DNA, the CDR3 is TGTGCCAGCGTAGCGGGGGGGCCCTATGAGCAGTTCTTC.

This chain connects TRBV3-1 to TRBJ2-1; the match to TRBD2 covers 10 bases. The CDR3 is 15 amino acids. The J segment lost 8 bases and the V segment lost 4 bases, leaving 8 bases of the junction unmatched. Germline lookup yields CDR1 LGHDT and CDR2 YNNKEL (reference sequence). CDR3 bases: TGTGCCAGCAGCCGCCTAGCGGGAGTTCCTGATGAGCAGTTCTTC. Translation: CASSRLAGVPDEQFF.

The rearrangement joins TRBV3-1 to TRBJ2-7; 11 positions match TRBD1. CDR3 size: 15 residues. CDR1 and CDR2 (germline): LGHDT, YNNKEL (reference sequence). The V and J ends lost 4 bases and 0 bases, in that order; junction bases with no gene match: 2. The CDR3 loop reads CASSRGTGGSYEQYF. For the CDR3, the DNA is TGTGCCAGCAGCCGGGGGACAGGGGGCTCCTACGAGCAGTACTTC.

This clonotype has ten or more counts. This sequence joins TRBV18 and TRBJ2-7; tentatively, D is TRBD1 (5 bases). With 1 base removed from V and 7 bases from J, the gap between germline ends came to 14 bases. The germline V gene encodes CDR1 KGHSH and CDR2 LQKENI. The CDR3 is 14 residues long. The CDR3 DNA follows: TGTGCCAGCTCACCACTTGGACAAACCCCTGAGCAGTACTTC. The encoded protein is CASSPLGQTPEQYF.

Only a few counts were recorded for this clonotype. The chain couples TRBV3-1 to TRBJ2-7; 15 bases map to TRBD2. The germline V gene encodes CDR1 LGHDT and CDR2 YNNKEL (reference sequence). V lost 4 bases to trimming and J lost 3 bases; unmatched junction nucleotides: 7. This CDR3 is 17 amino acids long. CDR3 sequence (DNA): TGTGCCAGCAGCCCTCTGGGACTAGCGGGGGGCAACTACGAGCAGTACTTC. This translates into CASSPLGLAGGNYEQYF.

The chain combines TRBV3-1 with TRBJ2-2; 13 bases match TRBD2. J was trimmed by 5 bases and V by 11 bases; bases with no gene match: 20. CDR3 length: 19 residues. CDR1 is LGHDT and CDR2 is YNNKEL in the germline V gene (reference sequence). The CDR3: CAFIAGTSGIFPLTGELFF. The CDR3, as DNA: TGTGCCTTCATCGCCGGGACTAGCGGGATTTTTCCCCTAACCGGGGAGCTGTTTTTT.

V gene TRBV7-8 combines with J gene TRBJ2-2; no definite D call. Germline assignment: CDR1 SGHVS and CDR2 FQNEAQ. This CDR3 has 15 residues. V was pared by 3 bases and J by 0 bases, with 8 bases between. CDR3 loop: CASSLAHSNTGELFF. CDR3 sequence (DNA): TGTGCCAGCAGCTTGGCACATTCGAACACCGGGGAGCTGTTTTTT.

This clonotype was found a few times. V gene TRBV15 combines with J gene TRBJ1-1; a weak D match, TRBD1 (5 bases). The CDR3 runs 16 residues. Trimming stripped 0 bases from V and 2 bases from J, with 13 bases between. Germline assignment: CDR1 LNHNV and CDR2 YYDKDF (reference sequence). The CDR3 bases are TGTGCCACCAGCAGAGAAATCGCTGGGGGTAACACTGAAGCTTTCTTT. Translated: CATSREIAGGNTEAFF. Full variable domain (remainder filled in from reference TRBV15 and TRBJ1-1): DAMVIQNPRYQVTQFGKPVTLSCSQTLNHNVMYWYQQKSSQAPKLLFHYYDKDFNNEADTPDNFQSRRPNTSFCFLDIRSPGLGDTAMYLCATSREIAGGNTEAFFGQGTRLTVV.

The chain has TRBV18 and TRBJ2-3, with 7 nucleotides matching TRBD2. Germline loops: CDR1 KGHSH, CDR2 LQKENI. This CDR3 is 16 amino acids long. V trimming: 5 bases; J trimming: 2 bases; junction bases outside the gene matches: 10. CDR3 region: CASSAGGTGDTDTQYF. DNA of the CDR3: TGTGCCAGCTCAGCCGGGGGGACTGGGGACACAGATACGCAGTATTTT.

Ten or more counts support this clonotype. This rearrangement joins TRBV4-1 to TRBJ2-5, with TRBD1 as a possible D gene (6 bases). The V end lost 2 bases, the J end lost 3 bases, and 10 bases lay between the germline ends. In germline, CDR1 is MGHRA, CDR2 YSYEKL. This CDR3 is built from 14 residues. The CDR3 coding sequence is TGCGCCAGCAGCCAACCTTGGACAGAAGAGACCCAGTACTTC. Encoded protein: CASSQPWTEETQYF.

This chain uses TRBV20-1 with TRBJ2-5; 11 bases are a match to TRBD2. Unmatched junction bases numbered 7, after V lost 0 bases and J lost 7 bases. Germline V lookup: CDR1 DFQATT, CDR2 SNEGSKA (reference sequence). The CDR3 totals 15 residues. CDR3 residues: CSARDPGTSGGTQYF. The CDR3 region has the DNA TGCAGTGCTAGAGATCCCGGGACTAGCGGAGGGACCCAGTACTTC.

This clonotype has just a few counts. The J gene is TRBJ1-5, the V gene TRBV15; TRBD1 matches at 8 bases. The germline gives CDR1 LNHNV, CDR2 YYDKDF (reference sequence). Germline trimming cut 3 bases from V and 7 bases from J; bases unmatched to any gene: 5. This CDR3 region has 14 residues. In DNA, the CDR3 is TGTGCCACCAGCAGCTTCAGGGGGCAACAGCCCCAGCATTTT. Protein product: CATSSFRGQQPQHF.

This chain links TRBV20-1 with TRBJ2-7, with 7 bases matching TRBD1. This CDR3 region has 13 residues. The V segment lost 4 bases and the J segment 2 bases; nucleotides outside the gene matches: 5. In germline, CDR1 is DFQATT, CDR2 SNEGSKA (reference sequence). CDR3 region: CSANRDRTYEQYF. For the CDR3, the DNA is TGCAGTGCTAACCGGGACAGAACCTACGAGCAGTACTTC.

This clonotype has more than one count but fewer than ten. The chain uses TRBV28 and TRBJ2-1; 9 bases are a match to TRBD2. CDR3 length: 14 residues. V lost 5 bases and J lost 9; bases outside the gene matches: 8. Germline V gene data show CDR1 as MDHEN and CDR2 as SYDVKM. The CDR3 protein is CASSSPGTSFEQFF. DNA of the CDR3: TGTGCCAGCAGTAGCCCCGGGACTAGCTTTGAGCAGTTCTTC.

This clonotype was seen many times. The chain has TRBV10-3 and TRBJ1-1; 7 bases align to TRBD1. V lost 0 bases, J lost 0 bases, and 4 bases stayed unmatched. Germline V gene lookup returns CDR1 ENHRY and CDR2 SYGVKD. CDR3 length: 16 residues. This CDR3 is CAISESGGQMNTEAFF. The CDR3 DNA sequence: TGTGCCATCAGTGAGTCGGGGGGACAGATGAACACTGAAGCTTTCTTT.